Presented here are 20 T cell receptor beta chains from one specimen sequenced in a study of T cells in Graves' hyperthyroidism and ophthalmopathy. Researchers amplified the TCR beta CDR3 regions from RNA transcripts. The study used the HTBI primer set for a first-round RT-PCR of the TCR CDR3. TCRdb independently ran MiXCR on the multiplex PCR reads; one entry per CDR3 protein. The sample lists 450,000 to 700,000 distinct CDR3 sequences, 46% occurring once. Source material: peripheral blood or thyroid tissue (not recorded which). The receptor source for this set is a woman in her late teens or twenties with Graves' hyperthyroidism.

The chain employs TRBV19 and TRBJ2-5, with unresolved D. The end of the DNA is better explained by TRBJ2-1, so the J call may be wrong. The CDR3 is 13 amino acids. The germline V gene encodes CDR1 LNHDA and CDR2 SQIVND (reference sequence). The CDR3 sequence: CASRGPVYNEQFF. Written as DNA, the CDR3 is TGTGCCAGTAGAGGACCTGTCTACAATGAGCAGTTCTTC.

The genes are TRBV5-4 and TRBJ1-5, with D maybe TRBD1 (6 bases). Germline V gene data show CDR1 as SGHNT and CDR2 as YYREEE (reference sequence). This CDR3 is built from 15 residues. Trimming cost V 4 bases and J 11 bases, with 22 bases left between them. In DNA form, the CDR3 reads TGTGCCAGCAGCCCCAGGCTAGCGAAGGGGGAGACCCAGCATTTT. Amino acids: CASSPRLAKGETQHF.

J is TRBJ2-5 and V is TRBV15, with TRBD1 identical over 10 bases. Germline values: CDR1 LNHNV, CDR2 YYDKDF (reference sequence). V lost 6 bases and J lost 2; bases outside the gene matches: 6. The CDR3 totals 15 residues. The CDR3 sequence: CATRPGQGLQETQYF. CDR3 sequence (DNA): TGTGCCACCAGACCGGGACAGGGGCTACAAGAGACCCAGTACTTC. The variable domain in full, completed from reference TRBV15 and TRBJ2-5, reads DAMVIQNPRYQVTQFGKPVTLSCSQTLNHNVMYWYQQKSSQAPKLLFHYYDKDFNNEADTPDNFQSRRPNTSFCFLDIRSPGLGDTAMYLCATRPGQGLQETQYFGPGTRLLVL.

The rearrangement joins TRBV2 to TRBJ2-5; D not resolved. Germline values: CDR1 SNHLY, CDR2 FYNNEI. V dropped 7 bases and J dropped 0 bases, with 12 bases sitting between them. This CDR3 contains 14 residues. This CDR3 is CASIPTLDQETQYF. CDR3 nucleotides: TGTGCCAGCATCCCCACCCTAGACCAAGAGACCCAGTACTTC.

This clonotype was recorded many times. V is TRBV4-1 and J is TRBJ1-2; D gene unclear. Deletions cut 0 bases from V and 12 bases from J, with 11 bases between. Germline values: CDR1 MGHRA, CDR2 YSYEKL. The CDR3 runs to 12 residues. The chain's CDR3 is CASSQDRPPNTF. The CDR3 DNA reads TGCGCCAGCAGCCAAGATCGGCCCCCCAACACCTTC.

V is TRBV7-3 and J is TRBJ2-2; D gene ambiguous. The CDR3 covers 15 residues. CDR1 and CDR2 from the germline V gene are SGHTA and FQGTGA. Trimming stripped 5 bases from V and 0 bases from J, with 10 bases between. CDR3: CASSRTYTNTGELFF. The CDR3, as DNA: TGTGCCAGCAGCCGGACCTACACGAACACCGGGGAGCTGTTTTTT.

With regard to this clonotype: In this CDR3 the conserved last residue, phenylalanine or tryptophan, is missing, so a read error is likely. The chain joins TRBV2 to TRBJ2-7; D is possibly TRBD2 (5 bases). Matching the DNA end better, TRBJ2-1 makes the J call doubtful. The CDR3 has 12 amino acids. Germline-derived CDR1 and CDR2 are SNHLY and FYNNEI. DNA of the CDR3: TGTGCCAGCAGGGCTGGGCTAGCCGAGCAGTTCTCC. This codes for CASRAGLAEQFS.

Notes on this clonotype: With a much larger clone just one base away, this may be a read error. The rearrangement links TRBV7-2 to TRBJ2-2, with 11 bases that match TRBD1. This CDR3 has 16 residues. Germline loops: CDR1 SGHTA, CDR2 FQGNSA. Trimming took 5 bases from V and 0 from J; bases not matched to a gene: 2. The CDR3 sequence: CASSPGQGANTGELFF. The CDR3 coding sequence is TGTGCCAGCAGCCCGGGACAGGGGGCGAACACCGGGGAGCTGTTTTTT.

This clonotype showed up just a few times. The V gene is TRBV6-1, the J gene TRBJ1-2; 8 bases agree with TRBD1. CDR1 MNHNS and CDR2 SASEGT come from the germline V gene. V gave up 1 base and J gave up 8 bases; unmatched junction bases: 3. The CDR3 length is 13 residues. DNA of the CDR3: TGTGCCAGCAGTGAAGGGACAGGGAACGGCTACACCTTC. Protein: CASSEGTGNGYTF.

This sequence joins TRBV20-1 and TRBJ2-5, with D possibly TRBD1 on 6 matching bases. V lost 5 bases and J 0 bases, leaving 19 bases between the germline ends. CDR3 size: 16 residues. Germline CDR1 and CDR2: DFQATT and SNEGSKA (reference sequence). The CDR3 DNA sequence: TGCAGTGCTGGGATCCCGGGACATTCGTACCAAGAGACCCAGTACTTC. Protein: CSAGIPGHSYQETQYF.

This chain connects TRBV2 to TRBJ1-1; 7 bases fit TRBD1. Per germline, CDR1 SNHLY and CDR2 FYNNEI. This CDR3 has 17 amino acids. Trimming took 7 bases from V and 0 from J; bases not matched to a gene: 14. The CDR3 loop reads CASTHFGTAKMNTEAFF. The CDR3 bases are TGTGCCAGCACTCATTTCGGGACAGCGAAAATGAACACTGAAGCTTTCTTT.

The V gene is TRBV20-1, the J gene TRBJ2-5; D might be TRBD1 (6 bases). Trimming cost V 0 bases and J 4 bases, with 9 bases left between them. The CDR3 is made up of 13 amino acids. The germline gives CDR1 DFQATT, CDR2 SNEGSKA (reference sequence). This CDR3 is CSARDTGRETQYF. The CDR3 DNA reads TGCAGTGCTAGAGATACAGGGCGAGAGACCCAGTACTTC.

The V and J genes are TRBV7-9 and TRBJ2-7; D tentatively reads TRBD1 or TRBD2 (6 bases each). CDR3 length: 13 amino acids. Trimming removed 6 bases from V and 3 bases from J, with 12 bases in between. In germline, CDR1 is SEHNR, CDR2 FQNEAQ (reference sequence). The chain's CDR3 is CASSSEGGYEQYF. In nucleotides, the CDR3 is TGTGCCAGCAGTTCCGAGGGGGGCTACGAGCAGTACTTC. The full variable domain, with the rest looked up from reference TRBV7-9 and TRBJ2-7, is DTGVSQNPRHKITKRGQNVTFRCDPISEHNRLYWYRQTLGQGPEFLTYFQNEAQLEKSRLLSDRFSAERPKGSFSTLEIQRTEQGDSAMYLCASSSEGGYEQYFGPGTRLTVT.

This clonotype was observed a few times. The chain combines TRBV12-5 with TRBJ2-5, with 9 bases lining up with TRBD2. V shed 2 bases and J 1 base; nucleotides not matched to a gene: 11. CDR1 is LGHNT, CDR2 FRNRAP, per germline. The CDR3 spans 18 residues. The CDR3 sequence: CASGLLVRGLALQETQYF. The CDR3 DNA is TGTGCTAGTGGTTTGCTAGTTCGCGGACTAGCGCTCCAAGAGACCCAGTACTTC. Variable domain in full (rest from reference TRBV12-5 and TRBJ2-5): DARVTQTPRHKVTEMGQEVTMRCQPILGHNTVFWYRQTMMQGLELLAYFRNRAPLDDSGMPKDRFSAEMPDATLATLKIQPSEPRDSAVYFCASGLLVRGLALQETQYFGPGTRLLVL.

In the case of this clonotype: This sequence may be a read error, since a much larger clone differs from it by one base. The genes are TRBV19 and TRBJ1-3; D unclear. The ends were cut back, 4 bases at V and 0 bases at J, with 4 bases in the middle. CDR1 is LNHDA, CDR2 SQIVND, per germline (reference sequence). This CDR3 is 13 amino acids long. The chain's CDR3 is CASSTFSGNTIYF. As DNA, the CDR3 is TGTGCCAGTAGTACCTTCTCTGGAAACACCATATATTTT.

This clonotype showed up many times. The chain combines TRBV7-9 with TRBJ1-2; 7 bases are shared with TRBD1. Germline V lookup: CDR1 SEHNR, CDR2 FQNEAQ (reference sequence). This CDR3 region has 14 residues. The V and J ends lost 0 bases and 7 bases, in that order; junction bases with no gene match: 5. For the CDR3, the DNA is TGTGCCAGCAGCTTAGCCCGGGACAGCTTTGGCTACACCTTC. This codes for CASSLARDSFGYTF.

CDR3 DNA: TGTGCCAGCTCAGACGCATTTTCCGGGGCAGGCAGTGAGACCCAGTACTTC. It translates to CASSDAFSGAGSETQYF. The V and J genes are TRBV12-3 or TRBV12-4 and TRBJ2-5, with D perhaps TRBD1 or TRBD2 (5 bases each). Trimming left V 8 bases short and J 5 bases short, with 27 bases between. The CDR3 sequence is 17 residues long.

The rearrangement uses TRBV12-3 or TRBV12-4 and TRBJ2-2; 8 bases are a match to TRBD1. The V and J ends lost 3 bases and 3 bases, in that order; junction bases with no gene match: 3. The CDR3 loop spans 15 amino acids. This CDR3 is CASSFLTGDTGELFF. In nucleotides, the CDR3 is TGTGCCAGCAGTTTCCTGACAGGGGACACCGGGGAGCTGTTTTTT.

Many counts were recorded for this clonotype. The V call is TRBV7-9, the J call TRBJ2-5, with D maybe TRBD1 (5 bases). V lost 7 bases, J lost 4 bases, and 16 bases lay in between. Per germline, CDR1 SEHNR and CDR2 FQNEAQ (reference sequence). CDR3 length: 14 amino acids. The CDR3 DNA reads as TGTGCCAGCACCGGTATGGAAACAGGAGAGACCCAGTACTTC. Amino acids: CASTGMETGETQYF.

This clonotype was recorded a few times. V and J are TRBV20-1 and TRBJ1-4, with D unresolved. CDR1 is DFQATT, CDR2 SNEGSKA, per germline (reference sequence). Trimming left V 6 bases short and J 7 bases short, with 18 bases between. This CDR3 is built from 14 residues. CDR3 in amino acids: CSAALTLETEKLFF. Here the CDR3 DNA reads TGCAGTGCCGCATTGACACTCGAGACTGAAAAACTGTTTTTT.